This passage covers 9 T cell receptor beta chains from one sample sequenced in a study of blood T cells in healthy people across ages. A sample-barcoded 5' primer and a J-beta primer mix were used in a second PCR of roughly 7 to 11 cycles. TCRdb independently ran MiXCR on the 5' RACE reads; one entry per CDR3 protein. The sample has some 1.5 million distinct CDR3 sequences; about 28% are singletons. The sequencing sample was made of blood. The source of these receptors is a woman in her thirties in good health.

The chain carries TRBV7-2 and TRBJ2-1, with 9 bases fitting TRBD2. The J call may not be correct, given that the DNA end is closer to TRBJ2-7. This CDR3 region has 15 residues. The germline V gene encodes CDR1 SGHTA and CDR2 FQGNSA. CDR3 residues: CASSQPSGAHNEQYF. For the CDR3, the DNA is TGTGCCAGCAGCCAGCCTAGCGGGGCCCACAATGAGCAGTACTTC.

V and J are TRBV3-1 and TRBJ2-1; D is uncertain. The CDR3 loop spans 14 amino acids. Trimming removed 2 bases from V and 1 base from J, with 6 bases in between. The V gene's germline CDR1 is LGHDT and CDR2 YNNKEL (reference sequence). The CDR3 loop reads CASSQSWSYNEQFF. DNA of the CDR3: TGTGCCAGCAGCCAATCTTGGTCCTACAATGAGCAGTTCTTC.

This sequence joins TRBV7-2 and TRBJ1-1; a possible D gene is TRBD1 (6 bases). Germline CDR1 and CDR2: SGHTA and FQGNSA. The V end was cut by 6 bases, the J end by 7 bases, with 15 bases between. The CDR3 loop spans 13 amino acids. The chain's CDR3 is CASSQRGAREAFF. CDR3 nucleotides: TGTGCCAGCAGTCAACGGGGGGCTCGTGAAGCTTTCTTT.

This clonotype was detected a few times. This chain uses TRBV6-5 with TRBJ2-7; 10 bases fit TRBD1. V dropped 0 bases and J dropped 3; count of bases not matched to a gene: 5. The CDR3 is 16 amino acids. Germline lookup yields CDR1 MNHEY and CDR2 SVGAGI. The CDR3 region is CASSYSKTGGNYEQYF. CDR3 DNA: TGTGCCAGCAGTTACTCGAAGACAGGGGGCAACTACGAGCAGTACTTC.

The chain combines TRBV7-2 with TRBJ1-2; D gene uncertain. Germline-derived CDR1 and CDR2 are SGHTA and FQGNSA. The CDR3 runs 15 residues. Between the trimmed V and J ends, which lost 2 bases and 4 bases, there was a span of 14 bases. The CDR3 DNA sequence: TGTGCCAGCAGCTTACTCGCAGGACCGCTCTATGGCTACACCTTC. This gives the protein CASSLLAGPLYGYTF.

J is TRBJ2-5 and V is TRBV5-1, with 12 positions matching TRBD2. Germline V CDR1 and CDR2: SGHRS, YFSETQ. This CDR3 has 16 amino acids. V trimming: 4 bases; J trimming: 2 bases; junction bases outside the gene matches: 6. The DNA for the CDR3 is TGCGCCAGCAGCCAAAGGACTAGCGGGAATCAAGAGACCCAGTACTTC. Encoded protein: CASSQRTSGNQETQYF.

The chain employs TRBV24-1 and TRBJ1-2; D is perhaps TRBD1 (5 bases). Per germline, CDR1 KGHDR and CDR2 SFDVKD. The CDR3 consists of 13 residues. Trimming left V 4 bases short and J 7 bases short, with 12 bases between. The CDR3 loop is CATSEYGTGGYTF. In nucleotides, the CDR3 is TGTGCCACCAGTGAGTACGGGACGGGTGGCTACACCTTC.

The chain carries TRBV7-6 and TRBJ2-7; 7 nucleotides line up with TRBD1. This CDR3 contains 15 residues. The germline CDR1 and CDR2 sequences are SGHVS and FNYEAQ. Unmatched junction bases numbered 14, after V lost 5 bases and J lost 7 bases. The CDR3 coding sequence is TGTGCCAGCAGCAATAAAGGGGGCGCCTACAATGAGCAGTACTTC. Amino acid sequence: CASSNKGGAYNEQYF.

Ten or more counts support this clonotype. The J gene is TRBJ2-3, the V gene TRBV9; 9 nucleotides line up with TRBD2. V lost 4 bases, J lost 0 bases, and 6 bases stayed unmatched. Germline CDR1 SGDLS, CDR2 YYNGEE. The CDR3 runs to 16 residues. In DNA form, the CDR3 reads TGTGCCAGCAGCACAAGCGGGGGGAGCAGCACAGATACGCAGTATTTT. It codes for CASSTSGGSSTDTQYF.